What follows is one TCR beta chain and its context. There are many counts of this clone. No cognate antigen has been identified for it. No clone much larger than this one lies a single base away; base qualities are absent. The data derive from a study of T cells in pancreatic ductal adenocarcinoma (dated by TCRdb to the late 2010s). In terms of the full investigation: Surgically resected pancreatic ductal adenocarcinoma specimens were analyzed for the quantity, spatial distribution, and characteristics of both suppressive cells and tumor-infiltrating CD8+ T cells, an effort aimed at clarifying the adaptive T-cell response occurring naturally.

The pancreatic ductal adenocarcinoma patients who were selected had gone through surgery without receiving any neoadjuvant therapy. After peripheral blood was drawn into heparin tubes, PBMCs were separated on a histopaque density gradient and then cryopreserved in around 10% DMSO. Genomic DNA was extracted from six or seven PBMC and 9 flash-frozen tumor specimens using the DNeasy Blood and Tissue Kit with Proteinase K and RNase treatment. TCR beta CDR3 regions were amplified from genomic DNA using the immunoSEQ hsTCRB kit. An Illumina HiSeq system was used for high-throughput TRB CDR3 sequencing. Under the source paper's analysis protocol: The immunoSEQ software was used to analyze the sequencing reads, and any nonproductive sequences containing premature stops or frame-shifts were left out. To calculate repertoire clonality, Shannon entropy was normalized by log2 of the number of unique productive sequences, and that value was subtracted from one. TCRdb stores this immuneACCESS table with in-frame sequences only. Part of the clones is absent; in the studies checked, under half of the shortfall reflects unresolved V genes, and no reason is known for the rest. That table supplies the V and J calls and clone size; D and trimming were determined from the DNA. This sample gives around 100,000 clones in total; 90% to 95% of them show up just once. Less than 4% of the sample lies in the top ten.

Overall study outcomes, separate from this receptor: Comparisons of clonality between tumor and blood may be biased toward lower diversity because tumors are enriched in CD45RO+ effector T cells rather than naive T cells. T-cell clonality showed no significant difference between tumor and blood, with a mean clonality of approximately 0.1 in tumors and about 0.07 in blood. Blood samples had more total productive templates and 6.5 to 9.5-fold more unique clonotypes than tumor samples. Because inoperable disease is present at presentation in most pancreatic cancer patients, the resected cohort was biased toward the minority with early-stage disease.

This clonotype originated in a human donor with pancreatic ductal adenocarcinoma. Sequencing was done on a sample of PBMCs.

The CDR3 protein sequence reads: CASSPTGYNQPQHF. The nucleotide sequence reads as follows: TGTGCCAGCAGTCCCACAGGTTACAATCAGCCCCAGCATTTT. The sequence links TRBV2 to TRBJ1-5, and possibly TRBD1, on 5 matching bases. The germline V gene encodes CDR1 SNHLY and CDR2 FYNNEI. Inclusive of the bounding cysteine and phenylalanine, the CDR3 is 14 residues long. Just CDR3 DNA is preserved here, 42 bases in frame from base 1. The germline ends are 11 bases apart after V is trimmed by 5 bases and J by 3 bases.